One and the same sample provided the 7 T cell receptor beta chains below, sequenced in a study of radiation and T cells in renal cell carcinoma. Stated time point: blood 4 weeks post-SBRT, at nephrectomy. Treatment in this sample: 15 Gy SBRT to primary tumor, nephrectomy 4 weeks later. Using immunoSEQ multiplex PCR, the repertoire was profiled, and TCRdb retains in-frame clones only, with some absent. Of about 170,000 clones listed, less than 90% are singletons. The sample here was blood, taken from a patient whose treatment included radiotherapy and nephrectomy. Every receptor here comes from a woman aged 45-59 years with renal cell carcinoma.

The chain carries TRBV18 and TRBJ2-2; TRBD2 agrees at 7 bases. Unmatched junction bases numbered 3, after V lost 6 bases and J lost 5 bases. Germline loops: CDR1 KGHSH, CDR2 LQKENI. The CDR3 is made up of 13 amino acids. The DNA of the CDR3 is TGTGCCAGCTCCCCGCGGGAGACCGGGGAGCTGTTTTTT. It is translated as CASSPRETGELFF.

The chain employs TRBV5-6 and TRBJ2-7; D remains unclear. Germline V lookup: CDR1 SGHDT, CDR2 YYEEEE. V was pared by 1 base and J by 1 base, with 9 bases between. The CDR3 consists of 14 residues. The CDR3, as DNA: TGTGCCAGCAGCTTGAATTCAGGTTCCTACGAGCAGTACTTC. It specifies CASSLNSGSYEQYF. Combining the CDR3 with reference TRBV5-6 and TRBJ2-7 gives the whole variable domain DAGVTQSPTHLIKTRGQQVTLRCSPKSGHDTVSWYQQALGQGPQFIFQYYEEEERQRGNFPDRFSGHQFPNYSSELNVNALLLGDSALYLCASSLNSGSYEQYFGPGTRLTVT.

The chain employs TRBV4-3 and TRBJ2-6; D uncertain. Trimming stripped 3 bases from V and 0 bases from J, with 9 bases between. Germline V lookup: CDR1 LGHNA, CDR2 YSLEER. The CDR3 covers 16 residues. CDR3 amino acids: CASSQPRASGANVLTF. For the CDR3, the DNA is TGCGCCAGCAGCCAGCCCCGGGCCTCTGGGGCCAACGTCCTGACTTTC.

In DNA form, the CDR3 reads TGTGCCAGCAGCCGGACAGGGGGTGGTAATGAAAAACTGTTTTTT. This codes for CASSRTGGGNEKLFF. The chain joins TRBV7-3 to TRBJ1-4; 10 bases agree with TRBD1. The junction had 4 bases not matched to a gene; V was cut back by 5 bases and J by 4 bases. The CDR3 sequence is 15 residues long. The germline CDR1 and CDR2 sequences are SGHTA and FQGTGA.

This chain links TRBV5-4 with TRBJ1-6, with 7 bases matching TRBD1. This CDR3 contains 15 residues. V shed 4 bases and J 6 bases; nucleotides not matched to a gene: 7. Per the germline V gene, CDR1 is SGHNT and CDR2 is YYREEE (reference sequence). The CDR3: CASSAPGQINSPLHF. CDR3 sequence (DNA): TGTGCCAGCAGCGCCCCGGGACAGATTAATTCACCCCTCCACTTT.

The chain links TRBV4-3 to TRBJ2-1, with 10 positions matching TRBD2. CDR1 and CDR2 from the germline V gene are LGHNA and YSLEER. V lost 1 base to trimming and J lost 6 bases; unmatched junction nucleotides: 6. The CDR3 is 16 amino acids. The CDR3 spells CASSQGAGGPFNEQFF. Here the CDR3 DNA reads TGCGCCAGCAGCCAAGGAGCGGGGGGGCCTTTCAATGAGCAGTTCTTC.

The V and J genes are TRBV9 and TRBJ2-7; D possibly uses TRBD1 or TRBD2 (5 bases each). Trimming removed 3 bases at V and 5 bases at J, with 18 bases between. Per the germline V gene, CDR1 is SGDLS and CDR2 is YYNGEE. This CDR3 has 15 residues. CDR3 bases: TGTGCCAGCAGCGGGTCCGGGACCGGTAGCCACGAGCAGTACTTC. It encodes CASSGSGTGSHEQYF.